This T cell receptor beta chain emerged from a study of OX40 agonist ivuxolimab in advanced cancers. Study-wide context: Patients were dosed intravenously with ivuxolimab at 0.01 to 10 mg/kg every 2 weeks. A male proportion of 82.7% was recorded, with mean age about 62 years and range 23 to 79. Whole-study findings and limits: Doses of 0.1 to 3.0 mg/kg were accompanied by clonal expansion of CD4+ and CD8+ blood T cells by week 6.

There are a few counts of this clone. The antigen remains undetermined. V was pared by 4 bases and J by 7 bases, with 6 bases of the junction left unmatched. There are 14 residues in the CDR3. CDR1 LNHDA and CDR2 SQIVND come from the germline V gene (reference sequence). Baseline, cycle 4 day 1, and cycle 7 day 1 were the blood sampling points. Method: immunoSEQ multiplex PCR; TCRdb's copy keeps in-frame clones and lacks some. The table lists nearly 25,000 clones, approximately 78% of them singletons. The chain recombines TRBV19 with TRBJ1-2; 10 nucleotides agree with TRBD1. Sequencing was performed on CD4+ or CD8+ T cells sorted from blood, taken in a trial of the OX40 agonist ivuxolimab. This clonotype was obtained from an adult with an advanced solid tumor such as melanoma, head and neck, liver or kidney cancer. The CDR3 is CASSTDRGRLGYTF. In DNA, the CDR3 is TGTGCCAGTAGTACCGACAGGGGGCGTCTTGGCTACACCTTC.